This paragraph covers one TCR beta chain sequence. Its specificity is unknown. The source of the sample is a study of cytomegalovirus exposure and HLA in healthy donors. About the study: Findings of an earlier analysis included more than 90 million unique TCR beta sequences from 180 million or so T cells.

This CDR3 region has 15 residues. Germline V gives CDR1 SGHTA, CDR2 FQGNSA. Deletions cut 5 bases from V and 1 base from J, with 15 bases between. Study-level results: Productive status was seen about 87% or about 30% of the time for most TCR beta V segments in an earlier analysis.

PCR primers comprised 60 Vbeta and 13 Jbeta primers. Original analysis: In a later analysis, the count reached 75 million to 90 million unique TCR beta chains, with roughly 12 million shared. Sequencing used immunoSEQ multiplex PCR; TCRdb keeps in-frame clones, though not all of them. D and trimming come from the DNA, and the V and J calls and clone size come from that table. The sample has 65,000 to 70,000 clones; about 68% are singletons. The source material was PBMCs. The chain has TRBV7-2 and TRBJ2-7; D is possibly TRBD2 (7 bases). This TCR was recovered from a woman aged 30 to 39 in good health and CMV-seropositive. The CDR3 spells CASSRRGGVSYEQYF. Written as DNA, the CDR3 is TGTGCCAGCAGCCGCCGAGGGGGGGTTTCCTACGAGCAGTACTTC. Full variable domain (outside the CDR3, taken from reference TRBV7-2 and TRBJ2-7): GAGVSQSPSNKVTEKGKDVELRCDPISGHTALYWYRQSLGQGLEFLIYFQGNSAPDKSGLPSDRFSAERTGGSVSTLTIQRTQQEDSAVYLCASSRRGGVSYEQYFGPGTRLTVT.